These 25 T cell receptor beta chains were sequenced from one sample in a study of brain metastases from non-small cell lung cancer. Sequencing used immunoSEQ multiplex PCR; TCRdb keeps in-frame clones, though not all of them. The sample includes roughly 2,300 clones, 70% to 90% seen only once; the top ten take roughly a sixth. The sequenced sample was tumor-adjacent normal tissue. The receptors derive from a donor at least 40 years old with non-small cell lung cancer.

The CDR3, as DNA: TGTGCCAGCAGCCCGAGGCAGCAAGACGGCACAGATACGCAGTATTTT. This sequence encodes CASSPRQQDGTDTQYF. The chain is built from TRBV11-3 and TRBJ2-3; no definite D call. The CDR3 contains 16 residues. V lost 5 bases and J 1 base, leaving 16 bases between the germline ends. Germline values: CDR1 SGHNT, CDR2 YENEEA.

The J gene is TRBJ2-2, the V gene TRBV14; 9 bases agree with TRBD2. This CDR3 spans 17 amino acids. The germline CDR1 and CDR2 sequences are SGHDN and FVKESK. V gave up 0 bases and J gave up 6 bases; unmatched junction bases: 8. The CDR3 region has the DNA TGTGCCAGCAGCCAAGATAAACGCGGGAGGGCCTCCGGGGAGCTGTTTTTT. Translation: CASSQDKRGRASGELFF.

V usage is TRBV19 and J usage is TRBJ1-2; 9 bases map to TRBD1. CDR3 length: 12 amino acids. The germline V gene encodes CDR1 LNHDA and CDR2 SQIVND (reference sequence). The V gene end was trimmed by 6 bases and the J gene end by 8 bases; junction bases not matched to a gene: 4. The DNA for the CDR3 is TGTGCCAGTAGCACAGGGGGCGCGGGCTACACCTTC. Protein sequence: CASSTGGAGYTF.

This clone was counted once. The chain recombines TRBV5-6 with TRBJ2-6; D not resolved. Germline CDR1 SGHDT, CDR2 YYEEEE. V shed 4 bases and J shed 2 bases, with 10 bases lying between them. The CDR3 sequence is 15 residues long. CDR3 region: CASSRWFTGANVLTF. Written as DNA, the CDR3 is TGTGCCAGCAGCCGCTGGTTTACTGGGGCCAACGTCCTGACTTTC. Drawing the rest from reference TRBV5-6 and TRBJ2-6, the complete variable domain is DAGVTQSPTHLIKTRGQQVTLRCSPKSGHDTVSWYQQALGQGPQFIFQYYEEEERQRGNFPDRFSGHQFPNYSSELNVNALLLGDSALYLCASSRWFTGANVLTFGAGSRLTVL.

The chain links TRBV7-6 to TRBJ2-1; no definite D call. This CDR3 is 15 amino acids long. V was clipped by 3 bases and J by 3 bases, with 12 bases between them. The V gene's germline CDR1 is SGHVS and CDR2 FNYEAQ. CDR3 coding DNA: TGTGCCAGCAGCTTTGACTCGTCCATCTACAATGAGCAGTTCTTC. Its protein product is CASSFDSSIYNEQFF.

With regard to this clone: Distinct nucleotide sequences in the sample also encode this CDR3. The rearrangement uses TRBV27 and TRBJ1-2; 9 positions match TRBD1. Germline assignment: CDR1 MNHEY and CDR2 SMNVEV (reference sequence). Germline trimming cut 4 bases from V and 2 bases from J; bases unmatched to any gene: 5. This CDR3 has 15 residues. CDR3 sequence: CASSSYGTGNYGYTF. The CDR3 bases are TGTGCCAGCAGTTCGTATGGGACAGGGAACTATGGCTACACCTTC.

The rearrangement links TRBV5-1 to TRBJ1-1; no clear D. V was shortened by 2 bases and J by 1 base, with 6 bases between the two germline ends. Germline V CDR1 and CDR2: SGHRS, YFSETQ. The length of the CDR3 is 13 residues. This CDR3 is CASSFQENTEAFF. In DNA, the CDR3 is TGCGCCAGCAGCTTTCAAGAGAACACTGAAGCTTTCTTT.

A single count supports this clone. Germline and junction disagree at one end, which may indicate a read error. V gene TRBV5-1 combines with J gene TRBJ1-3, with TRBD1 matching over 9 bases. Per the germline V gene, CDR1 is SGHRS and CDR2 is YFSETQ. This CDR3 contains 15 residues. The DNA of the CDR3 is TGCGCCAGCAGCTTGGGGGACAGGGTTGGAAACATCATATATTTT. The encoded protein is CASSLGDRVGNIIYF.

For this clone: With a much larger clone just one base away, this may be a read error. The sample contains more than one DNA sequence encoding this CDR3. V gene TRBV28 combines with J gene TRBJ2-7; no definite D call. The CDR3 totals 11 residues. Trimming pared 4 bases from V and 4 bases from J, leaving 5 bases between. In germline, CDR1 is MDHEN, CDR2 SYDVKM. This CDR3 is CASSSSYEQYF. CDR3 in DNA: TGTGCCAGCAGTTCCTCTTACGAGCAGTACTTC.

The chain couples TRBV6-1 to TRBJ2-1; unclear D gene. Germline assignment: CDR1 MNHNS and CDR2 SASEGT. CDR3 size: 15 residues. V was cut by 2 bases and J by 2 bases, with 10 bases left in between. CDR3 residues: CASSERYLTYNEQFF. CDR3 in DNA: TGTGCCAGCAGTGAAAGGTACTTAACCTACAATGAGCAGTTCTTC.

CDR3 protein: CASSLADGELFF. The CDR3 DNA sequence: TGTGCCAGCAGCTTGGCCGACGGGGAGCTGTTTTTT. The V call is TRBV5-4, the J call TRBJ2-2; D is unresolved. The ends were cut back, 0 bases at V and 7 bases at J, with 4 bases in the middle. The CDR3 runs 12 residues. Per germline, CDR1 SGHNT and CDR2 YYREEE (reference sequence).

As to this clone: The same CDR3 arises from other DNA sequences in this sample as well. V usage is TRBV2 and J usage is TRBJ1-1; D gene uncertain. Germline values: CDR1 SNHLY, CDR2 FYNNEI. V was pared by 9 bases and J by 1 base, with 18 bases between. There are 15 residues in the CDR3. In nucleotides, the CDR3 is TGTGCCAGTAGGCCGACCCCCTACGGGAACACTGAAGCTTTCTTT. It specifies CASRPTPYGNTEAFF.

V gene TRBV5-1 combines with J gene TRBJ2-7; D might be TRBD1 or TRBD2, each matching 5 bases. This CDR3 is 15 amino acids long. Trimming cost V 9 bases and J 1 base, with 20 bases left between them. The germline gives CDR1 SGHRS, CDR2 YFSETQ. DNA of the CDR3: TGCGCCAACAGGCGGGCCAGGACTGGATCCTACGAGCAGTACTTC. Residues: CANRRARTGSYEQYF.

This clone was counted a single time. CDR3 protein: CASSLAPAYEQYF. The CDR3 DNA reads as TGTGCCAGCAGCTTGGCCCCGGCCTACGAGCAGTACTTC. V usage is TRBV5-5 and J usage is TRBJ2-7; no definite D call. The CDR3 is 13 amino acids. The V gene lost 0 bases and the J gene lost 2 bases, with 6 bases spanning the gap. Germline loops: CDR1 SGHKS, CDR2 YYEKEE (reference sequence).

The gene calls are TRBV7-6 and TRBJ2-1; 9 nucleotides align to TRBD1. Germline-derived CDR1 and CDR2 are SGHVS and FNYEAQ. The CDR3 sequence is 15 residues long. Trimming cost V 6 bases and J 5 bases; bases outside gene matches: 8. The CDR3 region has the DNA TGTGCCAGCAGGCCCGGGACAGGGAGGAACAATGAGCAGTTCTTC. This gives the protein CASRPGTGRNNEQFF.

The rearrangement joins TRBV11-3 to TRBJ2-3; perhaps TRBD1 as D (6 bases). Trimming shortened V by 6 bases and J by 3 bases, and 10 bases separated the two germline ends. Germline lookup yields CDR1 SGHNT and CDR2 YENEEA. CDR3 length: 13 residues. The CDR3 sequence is CASRPRGTDTQYF. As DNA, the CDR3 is TGTGCCAGCAGGCCGAGGGGGACAGATACGCAGTATTTT.

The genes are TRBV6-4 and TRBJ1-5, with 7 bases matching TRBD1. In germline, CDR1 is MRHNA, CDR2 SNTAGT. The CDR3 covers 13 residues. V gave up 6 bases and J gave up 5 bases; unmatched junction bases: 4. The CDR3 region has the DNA TGTGCCAGCAGCGCAGACAGGGATCAGCCCCAGCATTTT. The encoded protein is CASSADRDQPQHF.

The chain's CDR3 is CASSSGQGYNEQFF. The CDR3 DNA reads as TGTGCCAGCAGTTCCGGACAGGGGTATAATGAGCAGTTCTTC. The chain uses TRBV28 and TRBJ2-1, with TRBD1 matching over 9 bases. Unmatched junction bases numbered 5, after V lost 4 bases and J lost 7 bases. Looked up from germline, CDR1 is MDHEN and CDR2 is SYDVKM. The CDR3 spans 14 residues.

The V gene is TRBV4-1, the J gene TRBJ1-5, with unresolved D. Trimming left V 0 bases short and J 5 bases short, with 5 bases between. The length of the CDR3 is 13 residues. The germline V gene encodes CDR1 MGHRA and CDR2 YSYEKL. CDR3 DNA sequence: TGCGCCAGCAGCCAAGATCCCTATCAGCCCCAGCATTTT. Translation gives CASSQDPYQPQHF.

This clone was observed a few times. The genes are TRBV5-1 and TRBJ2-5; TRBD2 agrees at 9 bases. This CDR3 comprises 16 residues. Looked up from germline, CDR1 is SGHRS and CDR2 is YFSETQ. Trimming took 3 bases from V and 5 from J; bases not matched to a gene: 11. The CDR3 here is CASSSSGTSAVETQYF. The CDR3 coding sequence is TGCGCCAGCAGCTCTAGCGGGACTTCCGCGGTCGAGACCCAGTACTTC.

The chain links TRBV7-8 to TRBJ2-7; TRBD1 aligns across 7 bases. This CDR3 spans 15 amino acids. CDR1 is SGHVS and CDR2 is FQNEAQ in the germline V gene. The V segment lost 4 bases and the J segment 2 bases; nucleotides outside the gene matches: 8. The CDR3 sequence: CASSSQGVHPYEQYF. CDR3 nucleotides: TGTGCCAGCAGCTCGCAGGGGGTACACCCCTACGAGCAGTACTTC.

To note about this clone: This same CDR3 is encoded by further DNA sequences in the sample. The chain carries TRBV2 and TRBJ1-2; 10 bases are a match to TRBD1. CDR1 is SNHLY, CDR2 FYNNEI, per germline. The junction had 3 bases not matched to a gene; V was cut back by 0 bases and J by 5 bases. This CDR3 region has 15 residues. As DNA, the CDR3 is TGTGCCAGCAGTGAAGCCCGGGACAGGGGTTATGGCTACACCTTC. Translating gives CASSEARDRGYGYTF.

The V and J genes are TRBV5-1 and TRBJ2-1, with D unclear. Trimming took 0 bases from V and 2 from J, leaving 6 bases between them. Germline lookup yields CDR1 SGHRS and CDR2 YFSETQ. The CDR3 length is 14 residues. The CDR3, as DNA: TGCGCCAGCAGCTTGGAAGCAACCTACAATGAGCAGTTCTTC. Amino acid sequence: CASSLEATYNEQFF.

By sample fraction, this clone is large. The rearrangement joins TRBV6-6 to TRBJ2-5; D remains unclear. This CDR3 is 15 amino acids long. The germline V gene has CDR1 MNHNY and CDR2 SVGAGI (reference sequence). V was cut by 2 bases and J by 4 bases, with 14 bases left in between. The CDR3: CASSYDSLDPETQYF. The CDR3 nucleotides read TGTGCCAGCAGTTACGATTCACTCGACCCAGAGACCCAGTACTTC.

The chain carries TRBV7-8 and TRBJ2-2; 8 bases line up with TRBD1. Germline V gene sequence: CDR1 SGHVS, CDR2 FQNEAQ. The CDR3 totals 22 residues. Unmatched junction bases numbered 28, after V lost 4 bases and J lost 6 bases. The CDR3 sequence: CASSSTLAPRQRQGAFAGELFF. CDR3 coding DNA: TGTGCCAGCAGCTCCACACTAGCACCCCGGCAGCGGCAGGGGGCTTTTGCCGGGGAGCTGTTTTTT.